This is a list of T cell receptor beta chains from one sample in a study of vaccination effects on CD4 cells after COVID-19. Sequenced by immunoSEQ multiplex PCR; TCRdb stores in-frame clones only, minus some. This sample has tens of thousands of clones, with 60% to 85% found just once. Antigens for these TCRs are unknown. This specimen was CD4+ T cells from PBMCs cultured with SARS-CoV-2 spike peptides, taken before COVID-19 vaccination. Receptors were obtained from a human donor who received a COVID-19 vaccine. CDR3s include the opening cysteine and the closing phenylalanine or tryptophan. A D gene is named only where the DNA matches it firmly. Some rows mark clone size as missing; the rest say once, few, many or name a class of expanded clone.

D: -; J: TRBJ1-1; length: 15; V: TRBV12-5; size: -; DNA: TGTGCTAGTGGTTTGGTACGGGGGGGCTACACTGAAGCTTTCTTT; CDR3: CASGLVRGGYTEAFF
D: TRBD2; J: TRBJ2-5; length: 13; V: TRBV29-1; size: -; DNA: TGCAGCGTTGAAGGCGTCAGGGAGGGGACCCAGTACTTC; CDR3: CSVEGVREGTQYF
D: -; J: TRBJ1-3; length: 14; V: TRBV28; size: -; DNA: TGTGCCAGCAGTTTAAGGCAGGGCGGAAACACCATATATTTT; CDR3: CASSLRQGGNTIYF
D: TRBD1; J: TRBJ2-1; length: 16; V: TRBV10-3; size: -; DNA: TGTGCCATCAGTGAGCCCGACAGGGGGGGGAACAATGAGCAGTTCTTC; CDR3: CAISEPDRGGNNEQFF
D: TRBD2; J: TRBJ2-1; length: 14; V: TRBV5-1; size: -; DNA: TGCGCCAGCAGCTTTGCTCGGGAGGAAAATGAGCAGTTCTTC; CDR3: CASSFAREENEQFF
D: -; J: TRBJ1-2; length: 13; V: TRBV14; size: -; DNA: TGTGCCAGCAGCCAAACGGGGATTTATGGCTACACCTTC; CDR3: CASSQTGIYGYTF
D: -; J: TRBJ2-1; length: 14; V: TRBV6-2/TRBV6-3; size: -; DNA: TGTGCCAGCAGTTACTCTGGGGTCGGCTATGAGCAGTTCTTC; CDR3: CASSYSGVGYEQFF
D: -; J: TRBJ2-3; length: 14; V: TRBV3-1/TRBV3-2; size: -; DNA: TGTGCCAGCAGCAGACAGCAACCCACAGATACGCAGTATTTT; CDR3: CASSRQQPTDTQYF
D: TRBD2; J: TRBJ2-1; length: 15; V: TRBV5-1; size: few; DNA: TGCGCCAGCAGCCTAACCGGGACTAGCGTGGATGAGCAGTTCTTC; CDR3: CASSLTGTSVDEQFF
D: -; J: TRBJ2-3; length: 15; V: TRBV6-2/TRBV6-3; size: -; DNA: TGTGCCAGCAGTACCTGGGGGGGCCGGGCAGATACGCAGTATTTT; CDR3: CASSTWGGRADTQYF
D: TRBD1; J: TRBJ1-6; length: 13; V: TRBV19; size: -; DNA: TGTGCCAGCGGGACAGGGAGATATTCACCCCTCCACTTT; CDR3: CASGTGRYSPLHF